This T cell receptor (beta chain) originates from a study of blood T cells in healthy people across ages. Findings and limits, study-wide: PBMC samples, being unsorted, prevented any conclusive comparison of naive and antigen-experienced cells.

As regards this clonotype: Its antigen is as yet unknown.

Peripheral blood from each donor was collected in a volume of roughly 9.8 milliliters. Sample-barcoded 5' priming and a J-beta primer mix drove a second PCR of about 6 to 12 cycles. A single record per CDR3 protein comes from TCRdb applying MiXCR to the 5' RACE reads. Among over a million distinct CDR3 sequences listed, approximately 40% were seen once. The CDR3 runs to 12 residues. Trimming took 2 bases from V and 8 from J, leaving 8 bases between them. CDR1 and CDR2 (germline): SGHDT, YYEEEE. Sequenced input: blood. This receptor was taken from a young woman in good health. The rearrangement links TRBV5-6 to TRBJ1-3, with a possible D match to TRBD1 (6 bases). CDR3 sequence: CASSLQGYTIYF. DNA of the CDR3: TGTGCCAGCAGCTTACAGGGCTACACCATATATTTT.